The sequence of this TCR beta chain was determined in a study of T cell responses to AZD1222 COVID-19 vaccine (dated by TCRdb to 2020 to 2023). Background for the entire study: TCR sequencing was performed for roughly 250 trial participants, of whom 200 to 220 were given two doses of AZD1222 and some 26 were given two doses of MenACWY control vaccine. Trial participants were enrolled by age into subgroups of 18-55, 56-69 and 70-plus years, and around 140, 26 and 57 TCR-sequenced participants, respectively, were included in these subgroups.

For this clone: The antigen it recognizes is unknown. No quality values exist for individual bases; no much larger clone is one base distant. This sample includes further DNA sequences coding for the same CDR3.

The CDR3 regions of human TCRbeta chains were analyzed by immunosequencing. The paper's data handling went like this. Repertoire TCRs were checked for matches against a reference library of SARS-CoV-2-specific TCRs that had been generated using the MIRA antigen-specificity platform. Breadth meant the fraction of unique TCRs that were SARS-CoV-2-associated, whereas depth meant the fraction of total T cells that were SARS-CoV-2-associated. Using the MIRA data, each spike-specific TCR was assigned both to the spike region to which the TCR was reactive and to a CD4 or CD8 class. Log10-transformed breadth and depth values were compared by one-way ANOVA with Sidak's multiple comparisons tests. TCRdb provides this immuneACCESS table in a form limited to in-frame rearrangements. Some clones are lacking; in checked studies, under half of them reflect an unresolved V gene, and why the rest are absent is not known. That table is the source of V, J and clone size, and D and trimming were worked out from the DNA. Present in this sample are more than 95,000 clones, approximately 85% of which were seen just once. 3.5% to 5% of the sample is held by the ten biggest clonotypes.

What the time point label conveys for this sample: baseline before first vaccination. Per the publication, the treatment or condition label means: meningococcal conjugate vaccine given as trial control. Samples from vaccinated people were obtained from the UK trials COV001 and COV002, which included a single-blind randomized controlled phase 2/3 trial of AZD1222 (ChAdOx1 nCoV-19) in healthy adults. For TCRbeta chain sequencing, PBMC samples from trial participants were taken at day 0 and at day 28 after the second dose. The investigation overall reported the following: Because no day 14 peak-response samples were available, repertoires were characterized only after the peak T cell response. After two AZD1222 doses, spike-specific TCR breadth and depth were significantly higher than at day 0 and than in MenACWY recipients. Reportedly, almost half of the unique spike-specific TCRs recognized epitopes lying outside the regions that are mutated in the B.1.351 and B.1.1.7 variants. The whole spike protein was spanned by vaccine-associated CD4 TCRs, and dominant responses were seen in regions 160-218 and 743-854. Participants were mostly white British and included more females than males, and it was suggested by the authors that clonal diversity may have been underestimated. Conclusions about previously exposed vaccinees are limited because only six or seven AZD1222 recipients were SARS-CoV-2 seropositive at baseline. The 56-69-year group was small, and its depth increase did not reach significance, likely because of low power.

V sheds 1 base and J sheds 2 bases, leaving 5 bases between their ends. From the cysteine through the phenylalanine, the CDR3 covers 13 amino acids. The only DNA kept is the CDR3, 39 bases in frame from the first base. The germline V gene gives CDR1 as SGHAT and CDR2 as FQNNGV. The receptor chain draws on TRBV11-2 and TRBJ1-2, with the D gene call left open. This specimen consisted of peripheral blood, obtained on day 0 of MenACWY control vaccination. The source of this sequence is an adult in good health. CDR3 reads: CASSLGQNYGYTF. Here is the DNA: TGTGCCAGCAGCTTAGGGCAGAACTATGGCTACACCTTC.